The TCR beta chain under discussion was sequenced for a study of T cells in Graves' hyperthyroidism and ophthalmopathy. V was trimmed by 3 bases and J by 2 bases, leaving 6 bases between them. The CDR3 runs to 13 residues. CDR1 is SSHAT and CDR2 is FNYEAQ in the germline V gene (reference sequence). Study results and limitations: Clonotypes that were expanded in thyroid above 0.001 mostly appeared in blood too.

Uncontrolled infection, other autoimmune disease, pregnancy or lactation barred patients from enrollment. TCR beta CDR3 regions were amplified from RNA. HTBI primers were used for first-round RT-PCR of the TCR CDR3. A single record per CDR3 protein comes from TCRdb applying MiXCR to the multiplex PCR reads. The sample contains a few hundred thousand distinct CDR3 sequences, 46% of which appear only once. This clonotype was picked up a small number of times. Its target is unknown. The TCR sequence derives from a woman between 18 and 29 years old with Graves' hyperthyroidism. The sample consisted of peripheral blood or thyroid tissue (not recorded which). The chain carries TRBV7-7 and TRBJ2-3; D is unclear. This CDR3 reads CASSFVDTDTQYF. The CDR3 DNA is TGTGCCAGCAGCTTTGTGGACACAGATACGCAGTATTTT.